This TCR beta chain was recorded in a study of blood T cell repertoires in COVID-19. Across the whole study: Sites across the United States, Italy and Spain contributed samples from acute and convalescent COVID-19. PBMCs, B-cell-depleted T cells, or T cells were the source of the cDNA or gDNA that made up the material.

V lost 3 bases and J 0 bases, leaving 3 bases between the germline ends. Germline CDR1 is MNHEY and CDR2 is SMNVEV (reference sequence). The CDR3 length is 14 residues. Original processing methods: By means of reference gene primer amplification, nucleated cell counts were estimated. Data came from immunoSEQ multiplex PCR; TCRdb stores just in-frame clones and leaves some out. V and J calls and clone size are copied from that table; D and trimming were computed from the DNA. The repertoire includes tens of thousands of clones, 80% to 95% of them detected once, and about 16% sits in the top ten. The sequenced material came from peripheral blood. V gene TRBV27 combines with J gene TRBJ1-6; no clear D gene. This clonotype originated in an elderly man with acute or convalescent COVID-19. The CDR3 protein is CASSFRSYNSPLHF. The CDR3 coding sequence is TGTGCCAGCAGTTTCCGCTCCTATAATTCACCCCTCCACTTT.